A selection of T cell receptor beta chains follows, all from one sample in a study of CD8+ T cells in alopecia areata. Measured with immunoSEQ multiplex PCR; TCRdb has only the in-frame clones, and not every one. The sample records about 180,000 clones, about 72% being singletons. Specimen: CD8+ T cells sorted from blood, collected at week 0. The receptor source for this set is a human donor with alopecia areata. Each CDR3 is given without its conserved first and last residue. The D gene is left open where the match is weak.

D,V,CDR3
TRBD2,TRBV4-2,ASNPAGSFTGELF
.,TRBV10-2,ASSESSVETQY
TRBD1,TRBV10-3,AISWDRGTSRDTQY
TRBD1,TRBV27,ASSPGTGGDTGELF
.,TRBV29-1,SVEESAFQPQH
.,TRBV7-6,ASSLAETQY
.,TRBV11-2,ASSSVAGANTGELF
.,TRBV29-1,SVVSAGPSGDEQY
TRBD2,TRBV6-1,ASSVSSGGAYNEQF
TRBD1,TRBV29-1,SVEARGETQY
.,TRBV5-1,ASSLGGDTEAF
.,TRBV6-5,ASSYSGGAAYEQY
.,TRBV7-2,ASSFIRGQVEH
.,TRBV27,ASSWGREDYYEQY
TRBD2,TRBV7-8,ASTVGGYNEQF
.,TRBV27,ASSSYEGGSYEQY
TRBD1,TRBV7-9,ASSKTGRAF
.,TRBV5-6,ASSLRTDTEAF
.,TRBV30,AWSGPPGILSEQY
.,TRBV30,ASQVGAGAYEQY
.,TRBV5-6,ASGNGTDTQY
.,TRBV28,ASTDAISGANVLT
.,TRBV29-1,SVDSKPKQF
.,TRBV25-1,ASSDWAGLPYVTQY
.,TRBV2,ATTVNSGNTIY
TRBD1,TRBV11-2,ASSFTPRTGQETQY
.,TRBV5-6,ASMVITGSGANVLT
.,TRBV25-1,ASSENKAYGYT
.,TRBV27,ASSGGLGTQY
TRBD1,TRBV27,ASRTGTTQPQH
TRBD2,TRBV5-4,ASSLVPGGSTDTQY
.,TRBV6-5,ASSYSGAGETQY
.,TRBV30,AWSRGGGYEQY
.,TRBV6-1,ASSDDLGELF
.,TRBV12-5,ASGFGQPQH
.,TRBV13,ASSLGRGRNEKLF
.,TRBV5-6,ASSSGSGAGYNEQF
.,TRBV30,AWSVSGSNQPQH
TRBD2,TRBV2,ASTSGGRNEQF
.,TRBV7-6,ASSLGVGETQY
TRBD2,TRBV19,ASSIDPRTSGGRETQY
.,TRBV30,AWSVLGAVGEKLF
.,TRBV4-1,ASSQVPSQPQH
.,TRBV5-1,ASSQTGNTGELF
.,TRBV7-9,ASSLEGVQETQY
.,TRBV29-1,SVVGQNYGYT
.,TRBV29-1,SVELQGPPQY
.,TRBV9,ASRSSPYNEQF
.,TRBV6-5,ASSSPAYEQY
.,TRBV13,ASSPPQGMNTEAF
TRBD1,TRBV7-9,ASETGTNEAF
TRBD1,TRBV2,ASSERDRTLTNYGYT
TRBD2,TRBV5-1,ASNLAGSSYEQY
.,TRBV6-4,ASSDSLFSSYNEQF
TRBD1,TRBV19,ASSSRDRGGLYEQY
.,TRBV4-1,ASSQVPGRVNQPQH
.,TRBV2,ASTLPDTGSGELF
.,TRBV18,ASSTTYDPRETQY
.,TRBV4-1,ASSPSGPPFDEQF
.,TRBV30,AWGGFGSNQPQH